A single sample is the source of the 19 T cell receptor beta chains below, sequenced in a study of blood T cell repertoires in COVID-19. Assay: immunoSEQ multiplex PCR; the TCRdb copy retains only in-frame clones and omits some. The sample carries roughly 200,000 clones, 87% recorded once. Sequenced input: PBMCs or T cells enriched from blood (not recorded which). All receptors derive from a young man in a cohort exposed to, infected with or recovered from COVID-19 (not recorded which).

The V call is TRBV7-9, the J call TRBJ2-2, with 9 bases lining up with TRBD1. V was clipped by 6 bases and J by 1 base; unmatched bases: 6. The CDR3 consists of 16 residues. Germline-derived CDR1 and CDR2 are SEHNR and FQNEAQ (reference sequence). In DNA, the CDR3 is TGTGCCAGCAGTAAAACAGGGGGCTTGAACACCGGGGAGCTGTTTTTT. It yields the protein CASSKTGGLNTGELFF.

The rearrangement uses TRBV5-1 and TRBJ1-1, with D unclear. The V gene lost 0 bases and the J gene lost 3 bases, with 3 bases spanning the gap. The germline V gene has CDR1 SGHRS and CDR2 YFSETQ. The CDR3 consists of 12 residues. CDR3 bases: TGCGCCAGCAGCTTGGGAGACACTGAAGCTTTCTTT. Encoded protein: CASSLGDTEAFF. Combining the CDR3 with reference TRBV5-1 and TRBJ1-1 gives the whole variable domain KAGVTQTPRYLIKTRGQQVTLSCSPISGHRSVSWYQQTPGQGLQFLFEYFSETQRNKGNFPGRFSGRQFSNSRSEMNVSTLELGDSALYLCASSLGDTEAFFGQGTRLTVV.

As DNA, the CDR3 is TGTGCCAGTAGACAGGGGACCGAGGTCAATCAGCCCCAGCATTTT. This encodes CASRQGTEVNQPQHF. This rearrangement joins TRBV19 to TRBJ1-5; 7 bases are a match to TRBD1. V lost 6 bases, J lost 3 bases, and 8 bases stayed unmatched. The CDR3 is 15 amino acids. CDR1 and CDR2 from the germline V gene are LNHDA and SQIVND (reference sequence).

V and J are TRBV2 and TRBJ2-7, with no clear D. The CDR3 contains 14 residues. The V gene lost 1 base and the J gene lost 5 bases, with 12 bases spanning the gap. From germline, CDR1 is SNHLY and CDR2 FYNNEI. The CDR3: CASSEENWFDEQYF. CDR3 nucleotides: TGTGCCAGCAGTGAAGAGAACTGGTTCGACGAGCAGTACTTC.

The chain combines TRBV15 with TRBJ2-7; TRBD1 matches 10 bases. The CDR3 has 13 amino acids. Germline V CDR1 and CDR2: LNHNV, YYDKDF (reference sequence). V lost 8 bases and J lost 1; bases outside the gene matches: 2. CDR3 sequence: CATGQGESYEQYF. DNA of the CDR3: TGTGCCACCGGACAGGGGGAGTCCTACGAGCAGTACTTC.

The chain employs TRBV27 and TRBJ2-1; 16 nucleotides match TRBD2. V shed 6 bases and J 7 bases; nucleotides not matched to a gene: 3. Germline V lookup: CDR1 MNHEY, CDR2 SMNVEV (reference sequence). The CDR3 sequence is 15 residues long. The DNA of the CDR3 is TGTGCCAGCAGGGGACTAGCGGGAGGGCCAAATGAGCAGTTCTTC. This gives the protein CASRGLAGGPNEQFF.

V and J are TRBV10-2 and TRBJ1-4; 10 nucleotides align to TRBD1. Germline CDR1 and CDR2: WSHSY and SAAADI. V trimming: 7 bases; J trimming: 8 bases; junction bases outside the gene matches: 7. The CDR3 is made up of 14 amino acids. CDR3 amino acids: CASTPTGGKEKLFF. In DNA, the CDR3 is TGCGCCAGCACCCCGACAGGGGGCAAGGAAAAACTGTTTTTT.

The V gene is TRBV19, the J gene TRBJ2-2; D remains unclear. There are 19 residues in the CDR3. From germline, CDR1 is LNHDA and CDR2 SQIVND (reference sequence). Trimming shortened V by 0 bases and J by 0 bases, and 17 bases separated the two germline ends. In DNA form, the CDR3 reads TGTGCCAGTAGTATAGATCTGAGGTATTGGTATGCGAACACCGGGGAGCTGTTTTTT. Its translation is CASSIDLRYWYANTGELFF.

V usage is TRBV28 and J usage is TRBJ2-2, with D perhaps TRBD1 (6 bases). Trimming stripped 8 bases from V and 5 bases from J, with 24 bases between. CDR3 size: 17 residues. Germline CDR1 and CDR2: MDHEN and SYDVKM. CDR3 sequence (DNA): TGTGCCAGCCAAACTCTTCGAGGGGGATTATGGACCGGGGAGCTGTTTTTT. This translates into CASQTLRGGLWTGELFF.

This rearrangement joins TRBV28 to TRBJ2-7; weak D call: TRBD1 (6 bases). V shed 10 bases and J shed 1 base, with 17 bases lying between them. CDR3 length: 14 residues. Germline loops: CDR1 MDHEN, CDR2 SYDVKM. CDR3 DNA: TGTGCCATAAGACCCCAGGGGCGGTCCTACGAGCAGTACTTC. It is translated as CAIRPQGRSYEQYF.

CDR3 residues: CASRKGGTNTGELFF. The CDR3 region has the DNA TGTGCCAGCAGGAAGGGAGGAACGAACACCGGGGAGCTGTTTTTT. J is TRBJ2-2 and V is TRBV28; the D gene is possibly TRBD2 (6 bases). This CDR3 contains 15 residues. Trimming cost V 6 bases and J 0 bases, with 11 bases left between them. Per the germline V gene, CDR1 is MDHEN and CDR2 is SYDVKM.

The genes are TRBV12-5 and TRBJ2-1; 9 bases agree with TRBD1. Trimming cost V 6 bases and J 7 bases; bases outside gene matches: 7. The V gene's germline CDR1 is LGHNT and CDR2 FRNRAP. CDR3 length: 14 residues. The CDR3 region is CASGAGQGSNEQFF. The CDR3 nucleotides are TGTGCTAGTGGGGCGGGACAGGGTTCAAATGAGCAGTTCTTC.

This chain connects TRBV28 to TRBJ1-2, with 8 nucleotides matching TRBD1. V shed 6 bases, J shed 8 bases, and the junction held 8 bases outside the gene matches. The CDR3 spans 13 residues. Germline V gene lookup returns CDR1 MDHEN and CDR2 SYDVKM. The CDR3 reads CASRATGVRGYTF. The CDR3 region has the DNA TGTGCCAGCAGAGCGACAGGGGTTAGGGGCTACACCTTC.

CDR3 amino acids: CASSLRGGHEQYF. The CDR3 coding sequence is TGTGCCAGCAGCTTAAGGGGAGGCCACGAGCAGTACTTC. The chain employs TRBV7-9 and TRBJ2-7; D is perhaps TRBD2 (6 bases). The V end was cut by 2 bases, the J end by 5 bases, with 10 bases between. This CDR3 comprises 13 residues. Germline values: CDR1 SEHNR, CDR2 FQNEAQ (reference sequence).

V is TRBV11-2 and J is TRBJ1-2, with 7 bases aligning to TRBD1. V was pared by 1 base and J by 8 bases, with 7 bases of the junction left unmatched. Germline V CDR1 and CDR2: SGHAT, FQNNGV. CDR3 size: 14 residues. Here the CDR3 DNA reads TGTGCCAGCAGCTTAGTGACAGGGCTGAAAGGCTACACCTTC. Translation gives CASSLVTGLKGYTF.

The gene calls are TRBV5-1 and TRBJ2-7, with 8 bases lining up with TRBD2. Germline values: CDR1 SGHRS, CDR2 YFSETQ. V shed 3 bases, J shed 3 bases, and the junction held 8 bases outside the gene matches. The CDR3 totals 15 residues. CDR3 nucleotides: TGCGCCAGCAGCTCCACCACTAGCGGAAGCTACGAGCAGTACTTC. Its protein is CASSSTTSGSYEQYF.

This rearrangement joins TRBV7-9 to TRBJ2-4, with no clear D. Trimming shortened V by 3 bases and J by 6 bases, and 18 bases separated the two germline ends. Germline CDR1 SEHNR, CDR2 FQNEAQ (reference sequence). This CDR3 comprises 16 residues. CDR3: CASSFTLSEARNIQYF. DNA for the CDR3: TGTGCCAGCAGCTTCACCTTAAGTGAGGCCCGAAACATTCAGTACTTC.

The genes are TRBV3-1 (or the pseudogene TRBV3-2) and TRBJ2-7, with 9 bases fitting TRBD2. J lost 2 bases, V lost 6 bases, and 5 bases had no gene match. The CDR3 is made up of 14 amino acids. The V gene's germline CDR1 is LGHDT and CDR2 YNNKEL (reference sequence). CDR3 sequence reads: CASSPTSGPYEQYF. In DNA, the CDR3 is TGTGCCAGCAGTCCGACTAGCGGCCCCTACGAGCAGTACTTC.

The chain employs TRBV6-1 and TRBJ2-3, with D maybe TRBD2 (7 bases). Between the trimmed V and J ends, which lost 1 base and 6 bases, there was a span of 17 bases. Germline V gene data show CDR1 as MNHNS and CDR2 as SASEGT. The CDR3 contains 16 residues. CDR3 amino acids: CASSEVGGLTSDTQYF. DNA for the CDR3: TGTGCCAGCAGTGAAGTAGGGGGACTAACATCGGATACGCAGTATTTT.